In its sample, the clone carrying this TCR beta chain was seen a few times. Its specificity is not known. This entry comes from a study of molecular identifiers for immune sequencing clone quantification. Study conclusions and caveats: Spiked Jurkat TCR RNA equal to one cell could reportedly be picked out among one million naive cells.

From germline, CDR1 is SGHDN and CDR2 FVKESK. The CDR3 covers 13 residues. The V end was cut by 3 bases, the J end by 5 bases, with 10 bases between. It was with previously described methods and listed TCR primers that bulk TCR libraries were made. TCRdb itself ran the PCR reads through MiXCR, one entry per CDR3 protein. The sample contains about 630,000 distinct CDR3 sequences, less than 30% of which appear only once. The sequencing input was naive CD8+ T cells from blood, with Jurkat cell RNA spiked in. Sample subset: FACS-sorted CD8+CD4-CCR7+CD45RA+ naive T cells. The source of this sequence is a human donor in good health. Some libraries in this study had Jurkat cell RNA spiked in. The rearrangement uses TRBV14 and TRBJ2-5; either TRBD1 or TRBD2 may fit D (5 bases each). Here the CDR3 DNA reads TGTGCCAGCAGCCATTGGGGGTTGGAGACCCAGTACTTC. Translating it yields CASSHWGLETQYF.